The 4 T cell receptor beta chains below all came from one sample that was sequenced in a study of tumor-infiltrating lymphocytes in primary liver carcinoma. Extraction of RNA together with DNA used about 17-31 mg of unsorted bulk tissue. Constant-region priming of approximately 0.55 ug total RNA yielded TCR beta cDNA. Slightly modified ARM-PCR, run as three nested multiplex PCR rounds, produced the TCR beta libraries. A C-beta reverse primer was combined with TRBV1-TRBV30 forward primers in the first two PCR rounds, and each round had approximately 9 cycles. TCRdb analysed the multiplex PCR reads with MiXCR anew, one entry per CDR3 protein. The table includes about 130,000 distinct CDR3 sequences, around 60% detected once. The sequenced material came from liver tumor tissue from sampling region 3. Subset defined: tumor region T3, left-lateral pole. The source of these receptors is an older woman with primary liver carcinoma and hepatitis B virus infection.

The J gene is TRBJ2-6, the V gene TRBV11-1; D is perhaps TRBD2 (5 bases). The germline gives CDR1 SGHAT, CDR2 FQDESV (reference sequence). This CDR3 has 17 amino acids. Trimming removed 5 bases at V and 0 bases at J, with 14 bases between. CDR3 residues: CASSLPTGSSGANVLTF. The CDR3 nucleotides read TGTGCCAGCAGCCTCCCGACGGGGAGCTCTGGGGCCAACGTCCTGACTTTC. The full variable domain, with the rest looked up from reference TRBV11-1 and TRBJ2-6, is EAEVAQSPRYKITEKSQAVAFWCDPISGHATLYWYRQILGQGPELLVQFQDESVVDDSQLPKDRFSAERLKGVDSTLKIQPAELGDSAMYLCASSLPTGSSGANVLTFGAGSRLTVL.

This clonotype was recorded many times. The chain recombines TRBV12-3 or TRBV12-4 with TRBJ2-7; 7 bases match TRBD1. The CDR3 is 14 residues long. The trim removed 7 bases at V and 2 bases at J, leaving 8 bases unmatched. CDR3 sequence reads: CASTRSGGTYEQYF. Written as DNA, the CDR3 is TGTGCCAGCACCCGATCAGGGGGTACCTACGAGCAGTACTTC.

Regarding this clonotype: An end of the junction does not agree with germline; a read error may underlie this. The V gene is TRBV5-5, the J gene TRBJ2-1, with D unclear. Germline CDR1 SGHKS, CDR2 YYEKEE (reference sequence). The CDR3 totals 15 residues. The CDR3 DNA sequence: TGTGCTAGCAGCAGCATGAGCGAGTCTCGGATTGAGCAGTTCTTC. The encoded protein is CASSSMSESRIEQFF.

The CDR3 DNA follows: TGTGCCAGCAGTTTACAACTTAACTATGGCTACACCTTC. It translates to CASSLQLNYGYTF. This chain joins TRBV28 and TRBJ1-2, with D hard to call. V shed 2 bases and J shed 1 base, with 5 bases lying between them. This CDR3 has 13 amino acids. Germline assignment: CDR1 MDHEN and CDR2 SYDVKM.